This T cell receptor beta chain was captured in a study of cytomegalovirus exposure and HLA in healthy donors. Study-wide points: In a later analysis, TCR association rates varied by HLA locus: DRB1 most, HLA-C fewest. Certain indistinguishable V segments, among them TRBV6-2 and TRBV6-3, were excluded. A later analysis reportedly found fewer N-insertions in an Asian-associated ancestry cluster than the approximately 730-donor mean. The authors considered a cluster of highly shared sequence variants likely to be a sequencing artifact.

The PCR used 60 Vbeta and 13 Jbeta primers. This table comes from immunoSEQ multiplex PCR, and its TCRdb copy is limited to in-frame clones, with some not included. The data contain over 150,000 clones, about 80% of them seen just once; the ten biggest clones take up roughly 3.5%. As concerns this clone: Antigen unknown.

This CDR3 comprises 15 residues. Trimming took 3 bases from V and 3 from J, leaving 15 bases between them. Germline lookup yields CDR1 SGHTA and CDR2 FQGNSA. This receptor was obtained from a woman aged 55-69 years in good health and CMV-seropositive. The sequenced material came from PBMCs. V usage is TRBV7-2 and J usage is TRBJ2-7; D possibly corresponds to TRBD2 (6 bases). Here the CDR3 reads CASSLALAVNYEQYF. Written as DNA, the CDR3 is TGTGCCAGCAGCTTGGCGTTAGCGGTGAACTACGAGCAGTACTTC.